This T cell receptor beta chain was profiled in a study of beta chain features in type 1 diabetes. Isolated RNA was reverse transcribed in full, so expressed TCRB transcripts were sequenced. The table came from immunoSEQ multiplex PCR; TCRdb's copy has only in-frame clones and leaves some out. The sample has about 360,000 clones; roughly 12% are singletons. Trimming cost V 7 bases and J 4 bases, with 21 bases left between them. The length of the CDR3 is 15 residues. The germline gives CDR1 GTSNPN, CDR2 SVGIG (reference sequence). This chain connects TRBV30 to TRBJ2-3; possible D gene TRBD1, 7 bases. Material: naive CD4+ T cells from blood. This clonotype was sampled from a young man in good health. This chain's CDR3 is CASTVRDSIADTQYF. CDR3 nucleotide sequence: TGTGCCTCTACGGTGCGGGACAGCATCGCAGATACGCAGTATTTT.